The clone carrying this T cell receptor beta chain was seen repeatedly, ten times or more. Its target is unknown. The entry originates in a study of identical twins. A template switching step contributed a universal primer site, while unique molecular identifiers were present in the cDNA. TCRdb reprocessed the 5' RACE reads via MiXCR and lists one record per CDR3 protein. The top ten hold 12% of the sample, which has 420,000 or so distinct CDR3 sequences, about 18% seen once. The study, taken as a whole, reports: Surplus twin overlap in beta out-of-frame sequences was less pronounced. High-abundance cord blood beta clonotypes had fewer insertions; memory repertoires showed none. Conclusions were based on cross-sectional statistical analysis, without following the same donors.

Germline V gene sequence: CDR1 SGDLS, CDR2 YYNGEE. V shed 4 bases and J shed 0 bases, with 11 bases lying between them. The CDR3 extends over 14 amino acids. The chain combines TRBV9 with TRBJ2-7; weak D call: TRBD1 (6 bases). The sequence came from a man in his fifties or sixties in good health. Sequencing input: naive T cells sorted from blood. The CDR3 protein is CASSPGQSSYEQYF. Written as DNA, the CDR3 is TGTGCCAGCAGCCCTGGACAGAGCTCCTACGAGCAGTACTTC.